One and the same sample provided the 14 T cell receptor beta chains below, sequenced in a study of regulatory T cells in long-lasting Graves disease. Time point: newly diagnosed GD, antithyroid drugs for less than 3 months. Construction of the TCR library relied on RNA isolated from PBMCs. CDR3-region Arm-PCR and iRepertoire HTBI primers produced the TCR beta libraries. Using its own MiXCR run on the multiplex PCR reads, TCRdb lists one record per CDR3 protein. The profile shows some 460,000 distinct CDR3 sequences, 15% to 20% of them singletons. These data also formed part of another study, on T cells in Graves' hyperthyroidism and ophthalmopathy.

The sequencing here drew on peripheral blood mononuclear cells (PBMCs), taken at new diagnosis, from a patient treated with antithyroid drugs. The origin of the receptors is a man aged 40-49 years with Graves disease.

Worth noting for this clonotype: Given a much more abundant clone one base away, this may be a read error. The chain recombines TRBV27 with TRBJ2-2; TRBD2 matches 8 bases. Per the germline V gene, CDR1 is MNHEY and CDR2 is SMNVEV (reference sequence). The CDR3 is 19 residues long. V lost 2 bases and J lost 4; bases outside the gene matches: 15. CDR3 sequence reads: CASSLVLQCGRSSTGELFF. DNA for the CDR3: TGTGCCAGCAGTTTAGTCCTCCAGTGCGGGAGGTCGAGCACCGGGGAGCTGTTTTTT.

This clonotype has a count of ten or more. The rearrangement joins TRBV2 to TRBJ1-2; D ambiguous. Trimming removed 4 bases at V and 8 bases at J, with 17 bases between. Germline V CDR1 and CDR2: SNHLY, FYNNEI. The CDR3 is 14 amino acids. DNA of the CDR3: TGTGCCAGCAGTGGCGGCGGGTATGGCGGAGGCTACACCTTC. This gives the protein CASSGGGYGGGYTF.

Ten or more counts support this clonotype. The V gene is TRBV20-1, the J gene TRBJ1-1; a possible D gene is TRBD1 (5 bases). The CDR3 extends over 15 amino acids. The germline V gene encodes CDR1 DFQATT and CDR2 SNEGSKA (reference sequence). V gave up 5 bases and J gave up 0 bases, with 16 bases separating them. The CDR3 here is CSAGGRTFLNTEAFF. Written as DNA, the CDR3 is TGCAGTGCTGGGGGGAGGACCTTCTTGAACACTGAAGCTTTCTTT.

In its sample, this clonotype was seen a few times. A read error may produce the germline difference seen at one junction end. The rearrangement joins TRBV2 to TRBJ1-3; the D gene is possibly TRBD1 (6 bases). The CDR3 is made up of 14 amino acids. Per the germline V gene, CDR1 is SNHLY and CDR2 is FYNNEI. CDR3 residues: CASSGRIQGITIYF. The CDR3 DNA is TGTGCCAGCAGCGGTCGAATACAGGGAATCACCATATATTTT.

This clonotype was found a few times. The chain has TRBV29-1 and TRBJ2-1, with D possibly TRBD1 on 6 matching bases. The V gene's germline CDR1 is SQVTM and CDR2 ANQGSEA. V dropped 1 base and J dropped 12 bases, with 13 bases sitting between them. The CDR3 extends over 12 amino acids. The DNA for the CDR3 is TGCAGCGTTGAAGCCGGGACAAAACCGCAGTTCTTC. It encodes CSVEAGTKPQFF.

This clonotype was detected a few times. This chain joins TRBV5-1 and TRBJ2-7, with 10 bases matching TRBD2. V shed 4 bases, J shed 5 bases, and the junction held 15 bases outside the gene matches. Per germline, CDR1 SGHRS and CDR2 YFSETQ. The length of the CDR3 is 17 residues. CDR3 amino acids: CASSLGGGLAAAHEQYF. The CDR3 DNA reads TGCGCCAGCAGCCTAGGGGGAGGACTAGCGGCCGCCCACGAGCAGTACTTC.

There are many counts of this clonotype. The chain employs TRBV11-2 and TRBJ2-5; TRBD2 matches at 8 bases. Germline lookup yields CDR1 SGHAT and CDR2 FQNNGV. The V gene end was trimmed by 5 bases and the J gene end by 0 bases; junction bases not matched to a gene: 2. The CDR3 has 14 amino acids. CDR3 in amino acids: CASSKTSDQETQYF. The CDR3 DNA reads as TGTGCCAGCAGCAAGACTAGCGACCAAGAGACCCAGTACTTC.

This clonotype was picked up many times. The chain employs TRBV5-1 and TRBJ2-2; D might be TRBD1 (6 bases). The germline CDR1 and CDR2 sequences are SGHRS and YFSETQ. The CDR3 spans 14 residues. With 5 bases removed from V and 8 bases from J, the gap between germline ends came to 16 bases. The CDR3 DNA follows: TGCGCCAGCAGTTCTTCAGGGGTCCTGGGGGAGCTGTTTTTT. Amino acids: CASSSSGVLGELFF.

To note about this clonotype: A much larger clone sits a single nucleotide away, making a read error possible. The rearrangement joins TRBV11-2 to TRBJ2-4; 10 positions agree with TRBD2. Trimming at V came to 4 bases and at J to 13 bases, leaving 16 bases not matched to a gene. Germline V lookup: CDR1 SGHAT, CDR2 FQNNGV. This CDR3 contains 16 residues. CDR3 nucleotides: TGTGCCAGCAGCTACGGACTAGCGGTAAAGGTTGGGGAGCAGTACTTC. It specifies CASSYGLAVKVGEQYF.

This clonotype has ten or more counts. CDR3 region: CASSVFWTSQSYNEQFF. CDR3 coding DNA: TGTGCCAGCAGCGTCTTTTGGACTAGCCAATCCTACAATGAGCAGTTCTTC. The gene calls are TRBV6-1 and TRBJ2-1; 8 bases match TRBD2. Germline-derived CDR1 and CDR2 are MNHNS and SASEGT. V gave up 6 bases and J gave up 1 base; unmatched junction bases: 11. This CDR3 is built from 17 residues.

This clonotype has ten or more counts. The rearrangement joins TRBV9 to TRBJ2-5, with D maybe TRBD2 (6 bases). CDR1 and CDR2 from the germline V gene are SGDLS and YYNGEE. V lost 0 bases and J lost 5, with 11 bases in between. This CDR3 spans 14 amino acids. For the CDR3, the DNA is TGTGCCAGCAGCGTAGAGGGGACTGAGGAGACCCAGTACTTC. This codes for CASSVEGTEETQYF.

This clonotype was seen a handful of times. The J gene is TRBJ2-1, the V gene TRBV30; 8 nucleotides agree with TRBD2. The CDR3 loop spans 16 amino acids. V lost 3 bases and J lost 1; bases outside the gene matches: 8. Germline V gene data show CDR1 as GTSNPN and CDR2 as SVGIG (reference sequence). Written as DNA, the CDR3 is TGTGCCTGGAGCTCACCGGGCGGGAGGTCCTACAATGAGCAGTTCTTC. Amino acids: CAWSSPGGRSYNEQFF.

This clonotype was found many times. The chain couples TRBV2 to TRBJ2-7; 8 nucleotides align to TRBD2. V dropped 7 bases and J dropped 5; count of bases not matched to a gene: 16. In germline, CDR1 is SNHLY, CDR2 FYNNEI. CDR3 length: 16 amino acids. The CDR3 here is CASNSQGSGGPNEQYF. The CDR3, as DNA: TGTGCCAGCAATTCACAGGGTTCGGGAGGGCCGAACGAGCAGTACTTC.

The J gene is TRBJ2-1, the V gene TRBV2, with D perhaps being TRBD1 or TRBD2 (5 bases each). Germline values: CDR1 SNHLY, CDR2 FYNNEI. The ends were cut back, 8 bases at V and 4 bases at J, with 15 bases in the middle. The CDR3 sequence is 14 residues long. CDR3: CASLEGTIYNEQFF. The CDR3 DNA reads TGTGCCAGCCTTGAGGGGACCATATACAATGAGCAGTTCTTC.